Reported below is one TCR beta chain. What it binds is unknown. CDR3 size: 13 residues. V lost 10 bases, J lost 8 bases, and 20 bases lay in between. Germline V CDR1 and CDR2: MNHEY, SVGAGI. The data derive from a study of cytotoxic CD8 clonotypes in ibrutinib-treated CLL. Sequencing was performed with immunoSEQ multiplex PCR; in TCRdb, only in-frame clones are kept and a portion is missing. The sample has about 130,000 clones, roughly 84% seen once. Broader study findings: Baseline-level clonality went beyond age-matched healthy donors and moved in step with circulating CD8+ T-cell counts.

The TCR sequence derives from a human donor with chronic lymphocytic leukemia. Sequenced material: PBMCs, taken after 24 months of ibrutinib treatment. The V gene is TRBV6-5, the J gene TRBJ1-2; D not resolved. The CDR3 DNA is TGTGCCACCCGAGCCGCGGGCGTAGGAGGCTACACCTTC. Encoded protein: CATRAAGVGGYTF.